Listed below are T cell receptor beta chains from one sample, sequenced in a study of T cell repertoires in cytomegalovirus infection. TCRdb analysed the reads with MiXCR anew, one entry per CDR3 protein. The table lists some 700,000 distinct CDR3 sequences, less than 40% of them singletons, with 2.8% in the top ten. The sequenced sample was PBMCs. Receptors were obtained from a human donor in good health (CMV status not recorded). Some clones in this sample may be carry-over from other donors' samples. Both conserved end residues are part of each CDR3. The size of a clone is reported for some rows only, either as once, few or many, or as a class for expanded clones.

v_gene	j_gene	abundance	CDR3aa
TRBV28	TRBJ2-7	few	CAGGGLADYEQYF
TRBV12-3/TRBV12-4	TRBJ1-2	few	CASSLGEAGGYTF
TRBV12-3/TRBV12-4	TRBJ2-7	.	CASSLLTGGSDEQYF
TRBV12-3/TRBV12-4	TRBJ1-6	many	CASSLSQTNSPLHF
TRBV4-1	TRBJ1-2	few	CASSQEFGSGYTF
TRBV28	TRBJ2-4	.	CASAGGVGNIQYF
TRBV6-5	TRBJ1-2	few	CASSPTGVNYGYTF
TRBV29-1	TRBJ2-7	.	CSVATGVGALGEQYF
TRBV7-3	TRBJ2-6	once	CASSPKGGANVLTF
TRBV7-4	TRBJ2-2	few	CASSSRTVMRSGELFF
TRBV29-1	TRBJ1-2	few	CSVEKGTWGYTF
TRBV27	TRBJ2-2	.	CASSLRTSGGGNTGELFF
TRBV6-1	TRBJ2-7	few	CASSTGPAYEQYF
TRBV7-8	TRBJ2-7	.	CASSDAGGFSYEQYF
TRBV28	TRBJ2-7	.	CASSPSRAQQYF
TRBV2	TRBJ2-1	.	CASSGAGVGNEQFF
TRBV4-2	TRBJ2-5	.	CASSSIRGGPETQYF
TRBV4-1	TRBJ1-2	.	CASSQVKGSDGYTF
TRBV5-1	TRBJ2-3	few	CASSLRGIGTDTQYF
TRBV6-5	TRBJ2-3	.	CASSYSIGSDTQYF
TRBV2	TRBJ1-1	.	CASSLALSGQGNTEAFF
TRBV4-1	TRBJ2-1	.	CASSQDQGKGANNEQFF
TRBV6-1	TRBJ2-1	few	CASTNLYMRNEQFF
TRBV4-1	TRBJ1-6	.	CASSQDTVGGGSPLHF
TRBV14	TRBJ2-6	.	CASSHRVRGANVLTF
TRBV7-3	TRBJ1-5	.	CASSLTFNQPQHF
TRBV7-6	TRBJ2-7	.	CASSASTGTGTYEQYF
TRBV7-6	TRBJ2-1	.	CASSLRAGGDYNEQFF
TRBV12-3/TRBV12-4	TRBJ1-1	few	CASSLGQGSGTEAFF
TRBV19	TRBJ2-7	few	CASSLSGRGTYEQYF
TRBV6-2/TRBV6-3	TRBJ1-1	.	CATYQIPGDRNTEAFF
TRBV11-2	TRBJ2-1	.	CASSRGLAANNEQFF
TRBV11-3	TRBJ2-1	.	CASSSLSGPIPGEQFF
TRBV5-1	TRBJ2-3	.	CASSVGTSGSTDTQYF
TRBV6-1	TRBJ2-6	few	CATNFHSGANVLTF
TRBV7-9	TRBJ2-4	few	CASSLGYRGDGQHF
TRBV20-1	TRBJ2-2	once	CSVHREAGELFF
TRBV6-7	TRBJ2-4	.	CASSYKGSAKNIQYF
TRBV5-4	TRBJ2-5	few	CASSRRGAQETQYF
TRBV24-1	TRBJ2-2	.	CATRGVGTGELFF
TRBV7-9	TRBJ1-1	.	CASSHLVGVGDNTEAFF
TRBV12-3/TRBV12-4	TRBJ2-7	few	CASSVGAGYYEQYF
TRBV3-1	TRBJ2-1	.	CASQIRGTYNEQFF
TRBV29-1	TRBJ2-1	.	CSVEDWTGGENEQFF
TRBV6-2/TRBV6-3	TRBJ2-7	.	CASSYVTGGFNEQYF
TRBV19	TRBJ2-2	.	CASTLAGMIVNTGELFF
TRBV7-2	TRBJ2-5	few	CASSLVLAEEGGETQYF
TRBV5-1	TRBJ2-1	.	CASSLAGVDVGQFF
TRBV11-2	TRBJ1-4	few	CASSFIKGRDEKLFF
TRBV5-6	TRBJ1-1	few	CASSSLKTQGIRDTEAFF
TRBV20-1	TRBJ1-5	.	CSARIGQPQHF
TRBV19	TRBJ2-5	few	CASSMIIGMGTQYF
TRBV10-3	TRBJ1-4	few	CAISENPGPNEKLFF
TRBV5-6	TRBJ2-7	.	CASSPNHHPGGPGYEQYF